These T cell receptor beta chains were read from a single sample in a study of shared clonotypes between healthy human individuals. Sequencing used immunoSEQ multiplex PCR; TCRdb keeps in-frame clones, though not all of them. Here the sample spans 550,000 to 800,000 clones, 74% being singletons. The sample was memory CD4+ T cells sorted from blood. The receptors shown here come from a woman aged 25 to 39 in good health. The CDR3 runs from the conserved cysteine through the conserved F or W. Each record gives: CDR3 protein, CDR3 DNA, clone size, D gene, V gene, J gene. D genes are given only for firm matches. Clone size is given for some rows only: seen once, a few or many times, or a class if the clone is expanded.

CDR3: CASSHSGRVQWANYGYTF; DNA: TGTGCCAGCAGCCATTCCGGCCGCGTCCAATGGGCTAACTATGGCTACACCTTC; size: NA; D: NA; V: TRBV4-2; J: TRBJ1-2
CDR3: CASSKGDTLTYEQYF; DNA: TGTGCCAGCAGCAAAGGTGACACTTTGACCTACGAGCAGTACTTC; size: NA; D: NA; V: TRBV21-1; J: TRBJ2-7
CDR3: CASSLGRDTANTGELFF; DNA: TGTGCCAGCAGCTTAGGCCGGGACACCGCGAACACCGGGGAGCTGTTTTTT; size: NA; D: NA; V: TRBV7-9; J: TRBJ2-2
CDR3: CASSLGRAPGLGEQFF; DNA: TGCGCCAGCAGCTTGGGGCGGGCGCCCGGGCTGGGTGAGCAGTTCTTC; size: NA; D: NA; V: TRBV5-1; J: TRBJ2-1
CDR3: CASSLYTQYF; DNA: TGTGCCAGCAGCTTATATACGCAGTATTTT; size: many; D: NA; V: TRBV7-9; J: TRBJ2-3
CDR3: CASSPGAIESGELFF; DNA: TGTGCCAGCAGCCCGGGGGCCATAGAATCCGGGGAGCTGTTTTTT; size: NA; D: NA; V: TRBV7-2; J: TRBJ2-2
CDR3: CASSLQLGTEAFF; DNA: TGTGCCAGCAGCTTACAGCTGGGCACTGAAGCTTTCTTT; size: NA; D: NA; V: TRBV7-2; J: TRBJ1-1
CDR3: CASSVETSFYGYTF; DNA: TGTGCCAGCAGCGTGGAGACATCTTTTTATGGCTACACCTTC; size: NA; D: NA; V: TRBV9; J: TRBJ1-2
CDR3: CASSDDRAGAKNIQYF; DNA: TGTGCCAGCAGCGATGACAGGGCTGGAGCCAAAAACATTCAGTACTTC; size: NA; D: TRBD1; V: TRBV7-2; J: TRBJ2-4
CDR3: CASSLQGRQETQYF; DNA: TGTGCCAGCAGCCTACAGGGTCGTCAAGAGACCCAGTACTTC; size: NA; D: NA; V: TRBV5-5; J: TRBJ2-5
CDR3: CASRIGGSSYNEQFF; DNA: TGTGCCAGCAGAATCGGCGGGAGCTCCTACAATGAGCAGTTCTTC; size: NA; D: TRBD2; V: TRBV27; J: TRBJ2-1
CDR3: CASSFRVGANTGELFF; DNA: TGCGCCAGCAGCTTCAGGGTCGGTGCGAACACCGGGGAGCTGTTTTTT; size: once; D: NA; V: TRBV5-1; J: TRBJ2-2
CDR3: CASSSRRAGGPRNEQFF; DNA: TGTGCCAGCAGCTCGCGCCGAGCGGGAGGGCCACGCAATGAGCAGTTCTTC; size: NA; D: TRBD2; V: TRBV7-8; J: TRBJ2-1
CDR3: CASSLRVGSGTNEKLFF; DNA: TGTGCCAGCAGCTTAAGAGTAGGTTCGGGGACTAATGAAAAACTGTTTTTT; size: NA; D: NA; V: TRBV5-4; J: TRBJ1-4
CDR3: CASSPSGSNEQYF; DNA: TGTGCCAGCAGCCCGAGCGGGTCCAACGAGCAGTACTTC; size: NA; D: NA; V: TRBV7-9; J: TRBJ2-7
CDR3: CASRDGPRGGTQYF; DNA: TGTGCCAGCAGGGACGGGCCTCGAGGGGGGACCCAGTACTTC; size: NA; D: NA; V: TRBV27; J: TRBJ2-5
CDR3: CAWSSLYGADGYTF; DNA: TGTGCCTGGAGTTCCCTTTACGGGGCGGATGGCTACACCTTC; size: once; D: NA; V: TRBV30; J: TRBJ1-2
CDR3: CASSHAISGSLPYEQYF; DNA: TGCGCCAGCAGCCACGCGATTAGCGGGAGTTTGCCCTACGAGCAGTACTTC; size: NA; D: TRBD2; V: TRBV4-1; J: TRBJ2-7
CDR3: CASSTRGPEAFF; DNA: TGTGCCAGTAGTACACGGGGCCCTGAAGCTTTCTTT; size: NA; D: NA; V: TRBV19; J: TRBJ1-1
CDR3: CASSYRSRTEAFF; DNA: TGTGCCAGCAGTTATAGGTCGCGCACTGAAGCTTTCTTT; size: NA; D: NA; V: TRBV27; J: TRBJ1-1
CDR3: CASSLRERAEQYF; DNA: TGTGCCAGCAGCTTAAGGGAGCGGGCCGAGCAGTACTTC; size: NA; D: NA; V: TRBV7-2; J: TRBJ2-7
CDR3: CASSQDPGAVYEQYF; DNA: TGCGCCAGCAGCCAAGATCCAGGGGCGGTCTACGAGCAGTACTTC; size: NA; D: NA; V: TRBV4-1; J: TRBJ2-7
CDR3: CASSANRENYGYTF; DNA: TGTGCCAGCAGTGCAAACAGGGAAAACTATGGCTACACCTTC; size: NA; D: NA; V: TRBV2; J: TRBJ1-2
CDR3: CASSLAAGVSTEAFF; DNA: TGCGCCAGCAGTCTGGCGGCAGGGGTGAGCACTGAAGCTTTCTTT; size: NA; D: NA; V: TRBV5-1; J: TRBJ1-1
CDR3: CASSHASGDSGNTIYF; DNA: TGCGCCAGCAGCCATGCTTCCGGGGACAGCGGAAACACCATATATTTT; size: NA; D: TRBD1; V: TRBV4-1; J: TRBJ1-3
CDR3: CASQWGLNSPLHF; DNA: TGTGCCAGCCAGTGGGGGTTGAATTCACCCCTCCACTTT; size: NA; D: NA; V: TRBV2; J: TRBJ1-6
CDR3: CASSAQVTEAFF; DNA: TGTGCCAGCAGCGCACAAGTCACTGAAGCTTTCTTT; size: NA; D: NA; V: TRBV9; J: TRBJ1-1
CDR3: CASTTPLSLGHYGYTF; DNA: TGTGCCAGTACCACGCCGCTCTCTCTAGGGCACTATGGCTACACCTTC; size: NA; D: NA; V: TRBV19; J: TRBJ1-2
CDR3: CASSDEGQGSYEQYF; DNA: TGTGCCAGCAGTGATGAGGGACAGGGGTCCTACGAGCAGTACTTC; size: NA; D: TRBD1; V: TRBV2; J: TRBJ2-7
CDR3: CASSSGTGGTYEQYF; DNA: TGTGCCAGCTCATCCGGGACAGGAGGAACCTACGAGCAGTACTTC; size: NA; D: TRBD1; V: TRBV18; J: TRBJ2-7
CDR3: CASSSTLGGYSGRTDTQYF; DNA: TGTGCCAGCAGTTCCACCCTAGGGGGTTATAGCGGGCGAACAGATACGCAGTATTTT; size: NA; D: NA; V: TRBV27; J: TRBJ2-3
CDR3: CASRFDGGMESYNEQFF; DNA: TGTGCCAGCAGGTTTGACGGGGGTATGGAATCCTACAATGAGCAGTTCTTC; size: few; D: NA; V: TRBV28; J: TRBJ2-1
CDR3: CASSLYGGTDTQYF; DNA: TGTGCCAGCAGCTTGTACGGGGGCACAGATACGCAGTATTTT; size: once; D: NA; V: TRBV5-4; J: TRBJ2-3
CDR3: CASSLDAGAATEAFF; DNA: TGCGCCAGCAGCTTGGATGCAGGTGCCGCCACTGAAGCTTTCTTT; size: NA; D: NA; V: TRBV5-1; J: TRBJ1-1
CDR3: CASSGQGTYNEQFF; DNA: TGTGCCAGCAGCGGGCAGGGAACCTACAATGAGCAGTTCTTC; size: NA; D: NA; V: TRBV25-1; J: TRBJ2-1
CDR3: CASTFSGTSTDTQYF; DNA: TGTGCCAGCACCTTTAGCGGGACTAGCACAGATACGCAGTATTTT; size: many; D: TRBD2; V: TRBV7-2; J: TRBJ2-3
CDR3: CASSEGPETQYF; DNA: TGTGCCAGCAGTGAAGGACCAGAGACCCAGTACTTC; size: few; D: NA; V: TRBV2; J: TRBJ2-5
CDR3: CASSVAQGASGYTF; DNA: TGTGCCAGCAGTGTGGCCCAGGGGGCTAGTGGCTACACCTTC; size: NA; D: TRBD1; V: TRBV2; J: TRBJ1-2
CDR3: CASSPGQITGELFF; DNA: TGTGCCAGCTCACCGGGACAGATAACCGGGGAGCTGTTTTTT; size: NA; D: TRBD1; V: TRBV18; J: TRBJ2-2
CDR3: CSVGQGTHNEQFF; DNA: TGCAGCGTTGGACAGGGGACTCACAATGAGCAGTTCTTC; size: NA; D: TRBD1; V: TRBV29-1; J: TRBJ2-1
CDR3: CASSYGHEGANEQYF; DNA: TGCGCCAGCAGCTATGGACACGAGGGAGCTAATGAGCAGTACTTC; size: NA; D: NA; V: TRBV5-1; J: TRBJ2-7
CDR3: CATSSVLRDRGAKNIQYF; DNA: TGTGCCACCAGCAGTGTCCTCCGGGACAGGGGAGCCAAAAACATTCAGTACTTC; size: few; D: TRBD1; V: TRBV15; J: TRBJ2-4
CDR3: CSVGKDASGDTQYF; DNA: TGCAGCGTTGGGAAGGACGCTTCGGGAGATACGCAGTATTTT; size: few; D: NA; V: TRBV29-1; J: TRBJ2-3
CDR3: CASSLVPAGVQETQYF; DNA: TGCGCCAGCAGCTTGGTCCCAGCGGGAGTCCAAGAGACCCAGTACTTC; size: few; D: TRBD2; V: TRBV5-1; J: TRBJ2-5
CDR3: CASSATAYEQFF; DNA: TGTGCCAGCAGCGCGACAGCGTATGAGCAGTTCTTC; size: few; D: NA; V: TRBV2; J: TRBJ2-1
CDR3: CASSLGTLAGGKEQYF; DNA: TGTGCCAGCAGTTTGGGAACACTAGCGGGAGGGAAAGAGCAGTACTTC; size: NA; D: TRBD2; V: TRBV28; J: TRBJ2-7
CDR3: CASSPVGTSRSYEQYF; DNA: TGTGCCAGCAGCCCAGTCGGCACTAGCCGCTCCTACGAGCAGTACTTC; size: NA; D: NA; V: TRBV7-3; J: TRBJ2-7
CDR3: CSVGVKHYEQYF; DNA: TGCAGCGTTGGGGTGAAACACTACGAGCAGTACTTC; size: NA; D: NA; V: TRBV29-1; J: TRBJ2-7
CDR3: CASSPPPGNTIYF; DNA: TGTGCCAGCTCACCACCACCCGGAAACACCATATATTTT; size: NA; D: NA; V: TRBV18; J: TRBJ1-3
CDR3: CATEPLTSGANTQYF; DNA: TGTGCCACCGAACCCCTGACTAGCGGGGCAAATACGCAGTATTTT; size: few; D: TRBD2; V: TRBV2; J: TRBJ2-3
CDR3: CASTSGSQETQYF; DNA: TGTGCCAGCACTAGCGGGAGCCAAGAGACCCAGTACTTC; size: NA; D: TRBD2; V: TRBV6-5; J: TRBJ2-5
CDR3: CSVVTSGSYEQYF; DNA: TGCAGCGTTGTAACTAGCGGGAGTTACGAGCAGTACTTC; size: NA; D: TRBD2; V: TRBV29-1; J: TRBJ2-7
CDR3: CASREGAGANVLTF; DNA: TGTGCCAGTAGAGAGGGCGCTGGGGCCAACGTCCTGACTTTC; size: NA; D: NA; V: TRBV19; J: TRBJ2-6
CDR3: CASAYRTGTLSSYEQYF; DNA: TGTGCCAGCGCCTACCGGACAGGGACATTGAGCTCCTACGAGCAGTACTTC; size: NA; D: TRBD1; V: TRBV27; J: TRBJ2-7
CDR3: CASSLHPGTGKRGETQYF; DNA: TGCGCCAGCAGCTTACACCCAGGGACAGGGAAGAGGGGAGAGACCCAGTACTTC; size: NA; D: TRBD1; V: TRBV5-1; J: TRBJ2-5
CDR3: CASSEYVGAFGEKLFF; DNA: TGTGCCAGCAGTGAATACGTCGGGGCGTTTGGTGAAAAACTGTTTTTT; size: few; D: NA; V: TRBV6-1; J: TRBJ1-4
CDR3: CASSSRVRLDYGYTF; DNA: TGTGCCAGCAGCTCCAGGGTCCGTTTGGACTATGGCTACACCTTC; size: NA; D: NA; V: TRBV7-2; J: TRBJ1-2
CDR3: CASSLGHQSAEAFF; DNA: TGTGCCAGCAGCTTAGGTCACCAGAGCGCTGAAGCTTTCTTT; size: NA; D: NA; V: TRBV7-2; J: TRBJ1-1